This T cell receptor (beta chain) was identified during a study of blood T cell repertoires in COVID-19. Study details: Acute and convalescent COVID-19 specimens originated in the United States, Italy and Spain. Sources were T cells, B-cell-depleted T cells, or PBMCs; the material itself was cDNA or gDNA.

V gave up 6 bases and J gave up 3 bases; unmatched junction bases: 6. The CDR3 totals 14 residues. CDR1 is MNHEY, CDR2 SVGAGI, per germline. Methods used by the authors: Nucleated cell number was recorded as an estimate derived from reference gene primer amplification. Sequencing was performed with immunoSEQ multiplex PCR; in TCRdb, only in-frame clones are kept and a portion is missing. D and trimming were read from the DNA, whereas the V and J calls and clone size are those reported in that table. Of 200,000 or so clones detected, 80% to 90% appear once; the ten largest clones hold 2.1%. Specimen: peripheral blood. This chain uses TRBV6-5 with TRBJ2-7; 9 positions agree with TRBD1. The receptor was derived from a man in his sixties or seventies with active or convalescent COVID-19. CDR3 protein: CASSQGQGFYEQYF. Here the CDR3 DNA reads TGTGCCAGCAGCCAGGGACAGGGATTCTACGAGCAGTACTTC.